These T cell receptor beta chains were read from a single sample in a study of blood T cell repertoires in COVID-19. TCRdb keeps only in-frame clones here, not all; method: immunoSEQ multiplex PCR. There are around 200,000 clones in the sample; approximately 85% occur only once, and about 10% lies in the top ten. Sequenced sample: peripheral blood. Every receptor here comes from a human donor with active or convalescent COVID-19. The donor label of this sample is uncertain. CDR3s include the opening cysteine and the closing phenylalanine or tryptophan. The D gene is left open where the match is weak. Some rows mark clone size as missing; the rest say once, few, many or name a class of expanded clone.

clone_size: NA
j_call: TRBJ1-2
d_call: NA
v_call: TRBV6-5
cdr3_aa: CASSYDSFNYGYTF
cdr3_nt: TGTGCCAGCAGTTACGACAGTTTTAACTATGGCTACACCTTC

clone_size: NA
j_call: TRBJ2-2
d_call: TRBD2
v_call: TRBV7-6
cdr3_aa: CASSLGTSGRNTGELFF
cdr3_nt: TGTGCCAGCAGCTTAGGGACTAGCGGGAGGAACACCGGGGAGCTGTTTTTT

clone_size: NA
j_call: TRBJ1-6
d_call: NA
v_call: TRBV5-4
cdr3_aa: CASSLRGSYNSPLHF
cdr3_nt: TGTGCCAGCAGCTTGAGGGGATCCTATAATTCACCCCTCCACTTT

clone_size: NA
j_call: TRBJ1-1
d_call: TRBD1
v_call: TRBV19
cdr3_aa: CASSIWGQAPNTEAFF
cdr3_nt: TGTGCCAGTAGTATTTGGGGACAGGCACCGAACACTGAAGCTTTCTTT

clone_size: NA
j_call: TRBJ1-1
d_call: TRBD1
v_call: TRBV29-1
cdr3_aa: CSASRTGGNTEAFF
cdr3_nt: TGCAGCGCGAGTCGGACAGGGGGGAACACTGAAGCTTTCTTT

clone_size: NA
j_call: TRBJ1-4
d_call: TRBD1
v_call: TRBV5-1
cdr3_aa: CASSTGVGEKLFF
cdr3_nt: TGCGCCAGCTCAACAGGGGTGGGTGAAAAACTGTTTTTT

clone_size: NA
j_call: TRBJ1-1
d_call: NA
v_call: TRBV3-1/TRBV3-2
cdr3_aa: CASRNGGENTEAFF
cdr3_nt: TGTGCCAGCAGGAACGGGGGAGAGAACACTGAAGCTTTCTTT

clone_size: NA
j_call: TRBJ2-7
d_call: NA
v_call: TRBV3-1/TRBV3-2
cdr3_aa: CASSQVFSSEYEQYF
cdr3_nt: TGTGCCAGCAGCCAAGTCTTTTCCAGTGAATACGAGCAGTACTTC

clone_size: NA
j_call: TRBJ2-1
d_call: TRBD1
v_call: TRBV28
cdr3_aa: CASTAAQGANNEQFF
cdr3_nt: TGTGCCAGCACTGCGGCGCAGGGGGCGAACAATGAGCAGTTCTTC

clone_size: NA
j_call: TRBJ2-5
d_call: NA
v_call: TRBV30
cdr3_aa: CAWSVTSPWAQYF
cdr3_nt: TGTGCCTGGAGTGTGACTAGTCCGTGGGCCCAGTACTTC

clone_size: NA
j_call: TRBJ2-7
d_call: TRBD1
v_call: TRBV14
cdr3_aa: CASSVGTGMYEQYF
cdr3_nt: TGTGCCAGCAGCGTCGGGACAGGGATGTACGAGCAGTACTTC

clone_size: NA
j_call: TRBJ2-1
d_call: TRBD2
v_call: TRBV4-1
cdr3_aa: CASSQDAGLAGALEQFF
cdr3_nt: TGCGCCAGCAGCCAAGACGCGGGACTAGCGGGAGCCCTTGAGCAGTTCTTC

clone_size: NA
j_call: TRBJ1-6
d_call: TRBD1
v_call: TRBV4-1
cdr3_aa: CASSRAGGGSYNSPLHF
cdr3_nt: TGCGCCAGCAGCCGAGCAGGGGGTGGCTCCTATAATTCACCCCTCCACTTT

clone_size: NA
j_call: TRBJ1-6
d_call: TRBD1
v_call: TRBV5-1
cdr3_aa: CASTFWDRGTSPLHF
cdr3_nt: TGCGCCAGCACCTTCTGGGACAGGGGGACTTCACCCCTCCACTTT

clone_size: NA
j_call: TRBJ1-4
d_call: NA
v_call: TRBV7-9
cdr3_aa: CASSPRDFRGKLFF
cdr3_nt: TGTGCCAGCAGCCCCCGGGACTTCCGTGGAAAACTGTTTTTT

clone_size: NA
j_call: TRBJ2-3
d_call: NA
v_call: TRBV7-2
cdr3_aa: CASKPGTSDTQYF
cdr3_nt: TGTGCCAGCAAACCCGGGACTTCAGATACGCAGTATTTT

clone_size: few
j_call: TRBJ2-3
d_call: TRBD1
v_call: TRBV19
cdr3_aa: CAIQLGQGAADTQYF
cdr3_nt: TGTGCCATCCAACTGGGACAGGGGGCAGCAGATACGCAGTATTTT

clone_size: NA
j_call: TRBJ1-2
d_call: TRBD1
v_call: TRBV28
cdr3_aa: CASTQTGFPGGYTF
cdr3_nt: TGTGCCAGCACCCAGACAGGGTTCCCGGGAGGCTACACCTTC

clone_size: NA
j_call: TRBJ2-1
d_call: TRBD2
v_call: TRBV7-8
cdr3_aa: CASSLYEREFGNEQFF
cdr3_nt: TGTGCCAGCAGCTTATACGAGCGGGAGTTTGGCAATGAGCAGTTCTTC

clone_size: few
j_call: TRBJ2-2
d_call: NA
v_call: TRBV3-1/TRBV3-2
cdr3_aa: CASSKGGSGELFF
cdr3_nt: TGTGCCAGCAGCAAGGGGGGGTCCGGGGAGCTGTTTTTT

clone_size: NA
j_call: TRBJ2-3
d_call: NA
v_call: TRBV3-1/TRBV3-2
cdr3_aa: CASSLRQQVTDTQYF
cdr3_nt: TGTGCCAGCAGCCTCCGACAGCAAGTAACAGATACGCAGTATTTT

clone_size: NA
j_call: TRBJ1-6
d_call: TRBD1
v_call: TRBV5-5
cdr3_aa: CASSLTGDSPLHF
cdr3_nt: TGTGCCAGCAGCTTAACAGGGGATTCACCCCTCCACTTT

clone_size: NA
j_call: TRBJ2-7
d_call: NA
v_call: TRBV6-5
cdr3_aa: CASSSPGSQEQYF
cdr3_nt: TGTGCCAGCAGTTCCCCTGGGAGCCAGGAGCAGTACTTC

clone_size: NA
j_call: TRBJ2-3
d_call: NA
v_call: TRBV5-1
cdr3_aa: CASRPGTGLATDTQYF
cdr3_nt: TGCGCCAGCAGACCCGGTACAGGGTTGGCCACAGATACGCAGTATTTT

clone_size: NA
j_call: TRBJ1-5
d_call: NA
v_call: TRBV6-5
cdr3_aa: CVTRGNQGVRQPQHF
cdr3_nt: TGTGTCACCAGAGGTAATCAAGGGGTCCGGCAGCCCCAGCATTTT

clone_size: few
j_call: TRBJ2-7
d_call: TRBD1
v_call: TRBV6-1
cdr3_aa: CASSEALQGARQYF
cdr3_nt: TGTGCCAGCAGTGAAGCGCTTCAGGGGGCACGGCAGTACTTC

clone_size: few
j_call: TRBJ1-3
d_call: NA
v_call: TRBV7-4
cdr3_aa: CASSSPTTSIGEAGNTIYF
cdr3_nt: TGTGCCAGCAGCTCCCCTACGACCTCGATCGGGGAAGCTGGAAACACCATATATTTT

clone_size: NA
j_call: TRBJ2-2
d_call: NA
v_call: TRBV4-2
cdr3_aa: CASSQDFTTATGELFF
cdr3_nt: TGTGCCAGCAGCCAAGATTTTACGACAGCAACCGGGGAGCTGTTTTTT

clone_size: NA
j_call: TRBJ2-7
d_call: NA
v_call: TRBV7-8
cdr3_aa: CASSARQSYYEQYF
cdr3_nt: TGTGCCAGCAGCGCGAGACAGAGCTACTACGAGCAGTACTTC

clone_size: NA
j_call: TRBJ1-6
d_call: NA
v_call: TRBV7-2
cdr3_aa: CASSFQAINSPLHF
cdr3_nt: TGTGCCAGCAGCTTTCAGGCTATTAATTCACCCCTCCACTTT

clone_size: NA
j_call: TRBJ2-3
d_call: TRBD2
v_call: TRBV11-1
cdr3_aa: CASSFGGGTDTQYF
cdr3_nt: TGTGCCAGCAGCTTCGGGGGGGGCACAGATACGCAGTATTTT

clone_size: NA
j_call: TRBJ1-2
d_call: NA
v_call: TRBV29-1
cdr3_aa: CSAKTRHYGYTF
cdr3_nt: TGCAGCGCAAAGACCAGGCACTATGGCTACACCTTC

clone_size: NA
j_call: TRBJ2-5
d_call: TRBD2
v_call: TRBV6-2/TRBV6-3
cdr3_aa: CASSSAGPQETQYF
cdr3_nt: TGTGCCAGCAGTTCAGCGGGGCCACAAGAGACCCAGTACTTC

clone_size: NA
j_call: TRBJ2-1
d_call: NA
v_call: TRBV27
cdr3_aa: CAVRRLELNEQFF
cdr3_nt: TGTGCCGTTCGCCGGCTAGAACTAAATGAGCAGTTCTTC

clone_size: NA
j_call: TRBJ1-4
d_call: NA
v_call: TRBV27
cdr3_aa: CASSPWGVNEKLFF
cdr3_nt: TGTGCCAGCAGTCCCTGGGGGGTTAATGAAAAACTGTTTTTT

clone_size: few
j_call: TRBJ1-1
d_call: NA
v_call: TRBV2
cdr3_aa: CASSRTRNTEAFF
cdr3_nt: TGTGCCAGCAGTCGTACACGGAACACTGAAGCTTTCTTT

clone_size: NA
j_call: TRBJ2-1
d_call: TRBD1
v_call: TRBV6-5
cdr3_aa: CASRRTGQGFNEQFF
cdr3_nt: TGTGCCAGCAGACGAACGGGACAGGGGTTCAATGAGCAGTTCTTC

clone_size: NA
j_call: TRBJ2-5
d_call: TRBD2
v_call: TRBV4-2
cdr3_aa: CASTVGGETQYF
cdr3_nt: TGTGCCAGCACTGTGGGAGGGGAGACCCAGTACTTC

clone_size: few
j_call: TRBJ2-2
d_call: TRBD1
v_call: TRBV10-1
cdr3_aa: CASSENPDRGSFAGELFF
cdr3_nt: TGCGCCAGCAGTGAAAACCCGGACAGGGGAAGTTTCGCCGGGGAGCTGTTTTTT

clone_size: NA
j_call: TRBJ2-3
d_call: TRBD2
v_call: TRBV6-4
cdr3_aa: CASSRGTSWSTDTQYF
cdr3_nt: TGTGCCAGCAGTAGGGGGACTAGCTGGAGCACAGATACGCAGTATTTT

clone_size: NA
j_call: TRBJ1-4
d_call: TRBD1
v_call: TRBV10-3
cdr3_aa: CAISDIQGNSTNEKLFF
cdr3_nt: TGTGCCATCAGTGATATACAGGGGAACTCAACTAATGAAAAACTGTTTTTT

clone_size: NA
j_call: TRBJ2-7
d_call: TRBD2
v_call: TRBV15
cdr3_aa: CATSSYTSGSISHEQYF
cdr3_nt: TGTGCCACCAGCAGTTACACTAGCGGGAGTATTAGCCACGAGCAGTACTTC

clone_size: NA
j_call: TRBJ2-1
d_call: NA
v_call: TRBV5-4
cdr3_aa: CASSPGGAGAYNEQFF
cdr3_nt: TGTGCCAGCAGTCCTGGAGGGGCGGGGGCTTACAATGAGCAGTTCTTC